This T cell receptor (beta chain) was observed in a study of shared clonotypes between healthy human individuals. Sequencing used immunoSEQ multiplex PCR; TCRdb keeps in-frame clones, though not all of them. The repertoire holds under 600,000 clones, with about three quarters as singletons. The CDR3 loop spans 14 amino acids. Germline V gene lookup returns CDR1 GTSNPN and CDR2 SVGIG (reference sequence). V shed 1 base and J 0 bases; nucleotides not matched to a gene: 1. Sequencing input: PBMCs. The chain combines TRBV30 with TRBJ1-2; the match to TRBD1 covers 8 bases. This TCR was recovered from a woman between 40 and 55 years old in good health. Some clones in this sample may be carry-over from other donors' samples. The CDR3 DNA sequence: TGTGCCTGGAGTGGACAGGGGACTAACTATGGCTACACCTTC. Encoded protein: CAWSGQGTNYGYTF.